Following are 25 T cell receptor beta chains from one sample sequenced in a study of identical twins. A single record per CDR3 protein comes from TCRdb applying MiXCR to the 5' RACE reads. This repertoire shows 15,000 to 20,000 distinct CDR3 sequences, 55% to 75% found once; its top ten account for 5.5% to 6%. Sequences were obtained from memory (CD45RO+) T cells sorted from blood. These receptors were obtained from a woman under 30 in good health. This table probably holds off-target reads from a library built for another chain.

The sample holds one count of this clonotype. The genes are TRBV29-1 and TRBJ2-1, with D perhaps being TRBD1 or TRBD2 (6 bases each). This CDR3 spans 14 amino acids. V was cut by 4 bases and J by 6 bases, with 16 bases left in between. The germline V gene has CDR1 SQVTM and CDR2 ANQGSEA. This CDR3 reads CSVGVGGRSNEQFF. The DNA of the CDR3 is TGCAGCGTTGGGGTAGGGGGGCGATCCAATGAGCAGTTCTTC.

The V call is TRBV30, the J call TRBJ1-1; D remains unclear. The CDR3 covers 10 residues. Germline values: CDR1 GTSNPN, CDR2 SVGIG (reference sequence). The V end lost 6 bases, the J end lost 10 bases, and 12 bases lay between the germline ends. The CDR3 sequence: CACRTPGAFF. Here the CDR3 DNA reads TGTGCCTGCCGGACCCCAGGAGCTTTCTTT.

The CDR3 reads CASSFRTSGAQFF. The DNA of the CDR3 is TGTGCCAGCAGTTTTCGAACTTCGGGGGCGCAGTTCTTC. The V and J genes are TRBV28 and TRBJ2-1; D possibly matches TRBD1 or TRBD2 (6 bases each). The CDR3 has 13 amino acids. The V end lost 3 bases, the J end lost 12 bases, and 15 bases lay between the germline ends. Germline V gene lookup returns CDR1 MDHEN and CDR2 SYDVKM.

The chain recombines TRBV14 with TRBJ2-1, with D perhaps being TRBD1 or TRBD2 (5 bases each). This CDR3 is built from 13 residues. Germline V gene lookup returns CDR1 SGHDN and CDR2 FVKESK. V lost 4 bases, J lost 7 bases, and 11 bases lay in between. The DNA for the CDR3 is TGTGCCAGCAGCCCGGGACCACTAAATGAGCAGTTCTTC. Its translation is CASSPGPLNEQFF.

This chain connects TRBV29-1 to TRBJ1-3; the D is unclear. Deletions cut 5 bases from V and 3 bases from J, with 11 bases between. Germline V gives CDR1 SQVTM, CDR2 ANQGSEA. There are 13 residues in the CDR3. CDR3 DNA: TGCAGCGTTAAGCGCACCAGTGGAAACACCATATATTTT. Residues: CSVKRTSGNTIYF.

This clonotype has only a few counts. The chain has TRBV10-3 and TRBJ1-2; D is unresolved. The V end lost 3 bases, the J end lost 0 bases, and 5 bases lay between the germline ends. The CDR3 is 13 amino acids. Germline V gene data show CDR1 as ENHRY and CDR2 as SYGVKD. The CDR3 nucleotides are TGTGCCATCAGTGAATGGGCTAACTATGGCTACACCTTC. Residues: CAISEWANYGYTF.

The rearrangement uses TRBV7-8 and TRBJ2-1; no definite D call. With 5 bases removed from V and 8 bases from J, the gap between germline ends came to 4 bases. Germline-derived CDR1 and CDR2 are SGHVS and FQNEAQ. The CDR3 sequence is 10 residues long. CDR3 in amino acids: CASSRDEQFF. The CDR3 nucleotides read TGTGCCAGCAGCCGAGATGAGCAGTTCTTC.

The chain links TRBV13 to TRBJ2-6; a possible D gene is TRBD2 (6 bases). The CDR3 loop spans 16 amino acids. Germline V gene sequence: CDR1 PRHDT, CDR2 FYEKMQ (reference sequence). Trimming left V 5 bases short and J 1 base short, with 12 bases between. The CDR3 DNA follows: TGTGCCAGCAGCCCGACGGGGGTTTCTGGGGCCAACGTCCTGACTTTC. This gives the protein CASSPTGVSGANVLTF.

The chain recombines TRBV20-1 with TRBJ2-1; 10 nucleotides line up with TRBD2. Germline values: CDR1 DFQATT, CDR2 SNEGSKA (reference sequence). This CDR3 comprises 13 residues. The J segment lost 8 bases and the V segment lost 5 bases, leaving 6 bases of the junction unmatched. The CDR3 is CSAPSGRGDEQFF. In nucleotides, the CDR3 is TGCAGTGCTCCTAGCGGGAGAGGGGATGAGCAGTTCTTC.

The J gene is TRBJ1-2, the V gene TRBV30, with TRBD1 as a possible D gene (5 bases). The V end was cut by 3 bases, the J end by 3 bases, with 11 bases between. The CDR3 spans 13 residues. The germline CDR1 and CDR2 sequences are GTSNPN and SVGIG (reference sequence). CDR3 region: CAWREGRDYGYTF. The CDR3 DNA sequence: TGTGCCTGGAGGGAGGGACGTGACTATGGCTACACCTTC.

The chain uses TRBV19 and TRBJ2-1; tentatively, D is TRBD2 (5 bases). V shed 6 bases and J shed 0 bases, with 15 bases lying between them. This CDR3 region has 16 residues. The germline V gene encodes CDR1 LNHDA and CDR2 SQIVND (reference sequence). CDR3 loop: CASRLRERSSYNEQFF. DNA for the CDR3: TGTGCCAGTAGGCTTAGGGAGAGGAGCTCCTACAATGAGCAGTTCTTC.

The chain has TRBV10-3 and TRBJ2-5; unclear D gene. This CDR3 region has 14 residues. Trimming left V 2 bases short and J 1 base short, with 8 bases between. Germline values: CDR1 ENHRY, CDR2 SYGVKD. The CDR3 spells CAISEKYPQETQYF. CDR3 DNA sequence: TGTGCCATCAGTGAGAAATACCCCCAAGAGACCCAGTACTTC.

A single count supports this clonotype. V and J are TRBV2 and TRBJ2-3, with D possibly matching TRBD2 (5 bases). V lost 6 bases and J 4 bases, leaving 14 bases between the germline ends. From germline, CDR1 is SNHLY and CDR2 FYNNEI. The CDR3 runs to 14 residues. The DNA of the CDR3 is TGTGCCAGCAGCTGGGCGGGCTTGGCAGATACGCAGTATTTT. Translation gives CASSWAGLADTQYF.

Notes on this clonotype: The junction and the germline gene differ at one end; a read error may be behind it. V is TRBV20-1 and J is TRBJ2-7; D not resolved. CDR1 is DFQATT and CDR2 is SNEGSKA in the germline V gene (reference sequence). There are 11 residues in the CDR3. The CDR3 DNA reads TGCATTGCTAGGGAACTCTACGAGCAGTACTTC. Translating it yields CIARELYEQYF.

This clonotype was counted a few times. The chain employs TRBV13 and TRBJ2-5; TRBD2 is a possible D gene (5 bases). The length of the CDR3 is 13 residues. CDR1 and CDR2 from the germline V gene are PRHDT and FYEKMQ (reference sequence). V lost 5 bases and J lost 3, with 10 bases in between. The CDR3: CASSLRLKETQYF. The CDR3 DNA is TGTGCCAGCAGCCTACGACTAAAAGAGACCCAGTACTTC.

This clonotype was seen only a few times. The V and J genes are TRBV19 and TRBJ1-1; D ambiguous. The CDR3 totals 11 residues. Trimming left V 7 bases short and J 6 bases short, with 9 bases between. Germline V CDR1 and CDR2: LNHDA, SQIVND (reference sequence). CDR3 loop: CASTVWAEAFF. CDR3 nucleotides: TGTGCCAGTACCGTCTGGGCTGAAGCTTTCTTT.

This clonotype came up a few times. This chain links TRBV19 with TRBJ2-3; D unclear. CDR1 is LNHDA, CDR2 SQIVND, per germline (reference sequence). V lost 6 bases and J lost 0, with 13 bases in between. The CDR3 runs 15 residues. The CDR3 loop is CASSADGSSTDTQYF. In DNA form, the CDR3 reads TGTGCCAGTAGCGCCGACGGCTCTAGCACAGATACGCAGTATTTT.

The chain carries TRBV29-1 and TRBJ2-5, with D possibly TRBD1 on 6 matching bases. The CDR3 is made up of 14 amino acids. V was trimmed by 0 bases and J by 4 bases, leaving 12 bases between them. Germline CDR1 SQVTM, CDR2 ANQGSEA. The CDR3 spells CSVEDPGDGETQYF. In nucleotides, the CDR3 is TGCAGCGTTGAAGACCCAGGGGATGGAGAGACCCAGTACTTC.

The rearrangement uses TRBV4-3 and TRBJ2-7; TRBD2 matches at 12 bases. The ends lost 0 bases at V and 3 bases at J; junction bases unmatched: 0. The CDR3 runs 15 residues. Germline V gene lookup returns CDR1 LGHNA and CDR2 YSLEER. Here the CDR3 reads CASSQEGLAGYEQYF. In DNA, the CDR3 is TGCGCCAGCAGCCAAGAGGGACTAGCGGGCTACGAGCAGTACTTC.

A few counts support this clonotype. V and J are TRBV3-1 and TRBJ2-3; 11 bases fit TRBD2. V gave up 1 base and J gave up 2 bases; unmatched junction bases: 2. This CDR3 region has 16 residues. The germline V gene encodes CDR1 LGHDT and CDR2 YNNKEL (reference sequence). CDR3 nucleotide sequence: TGTGCCAGCAGCCAAGGGACTAGCGGGCTCACAGATACGCAGTATTTT. Translating it yields CASSQGTSGLTDTQYF.

This clonotype showed up just a few times. CDR3 bases: TGTGCCAGCAGTGGAGGCGGCCCCGGGGGCGGGGAGCTGTTTTTT. This gives the protein CASSGGGPGGGELFF. This sequence joins TRBV6-1 and TRBJ2-2, with D perhaps TRBD2 (6 bases). This CDR3 spans 15 amino acids. The germline V and J ends were trimmed by 4 bases and 7 bases, with 16 bases remaining between them. Germline V CDR1 and CDR2: MNHNS, SASEGT.

This chain links TRBV19 with TRBJ1-1, with 7 bases matching TRBD1. The CDR3 runs 14 residues. With V trimmed by 7 bases and J by 5 bases, 10 bases remained unmatched. Looked up from germline, CDR1 is LNHDA and CDR2 is SQIVND (reference sequence). The CDR3, as DNA: TGTGCCAGTACCGCCCGGAGCAGGGGGACTGAAGCTTTCTTT. Amino acid sequence: CASTARSRGTEAFF. Looking up the rest from reference TRBV19 and TRBJ1-1 gives the full variable domain: DGGITQSPKYLFRKEGQNVTLSCEQNLNHDAMYWYRQDPGQGLRLIYYSQIVNDFQKGDIAEGYSVSREKKESFPLTVTSAQKNPTAFYLCASTARSRGTEAFFGQGTRLTVV.

The V gene is TRBV7-8, the J gene TRBJ2-5, with TRBD1 as a possible D gene (5 bases). The CDR3 is 15 residues long. Germline CDR1 and CDR2: SGHVS and FQNEAQ. V was shortened by 1 base and J by 6 bases, with 15 bases between the two germline ends. The CDR3 protein is CASSLGREKRKTQYF. The CDR3 DNA sequence: TGTGCCAGCAGCTTAGGCAGGGAAAAAAGAAAGACCCAGTACTTC.

This clonotype was counted once. This sequence joins TRBV20-1 and TRBJ2-1; D may correspond to TRBD1 or TRBD2 (5 bases each). Germline V gives CDR1 DFQATT, CDR2 SNEGSKA (reference sequence). This CDR3 comprises 17 residues. Trimming removed 5 bases at V and 0 bases at J, with 20 bases between. CDR3 sequence reads: CSAGPVRGPSSYNEQFF. The CDR3 DNA follows: TGCAGTGCTGGACCCGTGAGGGGACCTAGCTCCTACAATGAGCAGTTCTTC.

In its sample, this clonotype was seen once. The V call is TRBV20-1, the J call TRBJ2-7, with 10 bases that match TRBD2. Looked up from germline, CDR1 is DFQATT and CDR2 is SNEGSKA (reference sequence). Trimming removed 4 bases from V and 3 bases from J; junction bases left unmatched: 6. The CDR3 consists of 14 residues. The CDR3, as DNA: TGCAGTGCTATTCTCCTAGCGGGGGACTACGAGCAGTACTTC. This encodes CSAILLAGDYEQYF.